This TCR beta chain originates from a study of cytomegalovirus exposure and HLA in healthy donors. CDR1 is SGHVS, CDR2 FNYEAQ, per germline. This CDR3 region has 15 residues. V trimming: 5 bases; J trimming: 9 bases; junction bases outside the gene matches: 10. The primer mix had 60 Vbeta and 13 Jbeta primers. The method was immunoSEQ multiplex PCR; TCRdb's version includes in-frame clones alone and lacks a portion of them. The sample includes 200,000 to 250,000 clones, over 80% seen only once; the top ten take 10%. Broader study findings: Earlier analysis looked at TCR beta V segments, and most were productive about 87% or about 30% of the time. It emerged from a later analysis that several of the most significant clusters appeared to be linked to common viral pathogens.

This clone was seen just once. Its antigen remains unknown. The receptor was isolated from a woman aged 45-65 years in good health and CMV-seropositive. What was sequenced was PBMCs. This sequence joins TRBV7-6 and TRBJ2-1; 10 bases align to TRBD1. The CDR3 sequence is CASSGRDRGWGEQFF. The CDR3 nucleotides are TGTGCCAGCAGCGGCCGGGACAGGGGTTGGGGTGAGCAGTTCTTC.